Listed here are 20 T cell receptor beta chains from one sample, sequenced in a study of T cells after yellow fever vaccination. MiXCR was run by TCRdb on the 5' RACE reads, yielding one entry per CDR3 protein. The table includes 30,000 to 40,000 distinct CDR3 sequences, less than 8.5% detected once. The sample here was PBMCs, either bulk or a sorted T-cell subset (CD4+, CD8+, memory, or dextramer-sorted; not recorded which), taken on the day of the first yellow fever vaccination. The receptors were sampled from a man aged 18 to 30 who received the YFV17D yellow fever vaccine.

There are a few counts of this clonotype. The rearrangement links TRBV7-3 to TRBJ2-5; D could derive from TRBD1 or TRBD2 (7 bases each). This CDR3 is built from 15 residues. CDR1 is SGHTA, CDR2 FQGTGA, per germline. Trimming took 5 bases from V and 4 from J, leaving 17 bases between them. CDR3 loop: CASSPWGGGAETQYF. In DNA, the CDR3 is TGTGCCAGCAGCCCATGGGGAGGGGGCGCAGAGACCCAGTACTTC.

In this sample, this clonotype turned up many times. The chain joins TRBV5-1 to TRBJ2-7, with D possibly being TRBD1 or TRBD2 (5 bases each). Between the trimmed V and J ends, which lost 6 bases and 6 bases, there was a span of 16 bases. CDR3 length: 13 residues. Germline CDR1 and CDR2: SGHRS and YFSETQ. The CDR3: CASTLVSGREQYF. The CDR3 DNA sequence: TGCGCCAGCACCCTTGTATCGGGGCGCGAGCAGTACTTC.

This clonotype was seen a few times. In DNA form, the CDR3 reads TGTGCCAGCATGCTGAACACTGAAGCTTTCTTT. It codes for CASMLNTEAFF. The chain joins TRBV28 to TRBJ1-1; unclear D gene. The CDR3 contains 11 residues. Trimming removed 7 bases from V and 0 bases from J, with 3 bases in between. Germline assignment: CDR1 MDHEN and CDR2 SYDVKM.

This chain links TRBV7-8 with TRBJ1-5; 8 nucleotides align to TRBD1. The CDR3 has 15 residues. V lost 4 bases, J lost 5 bases, and 7 bases stayed unmatched. Germline loops: CDR1 SGHVS, CDR2 FQNEAQ. The CDR3: CASSSGTGKDQPQHF. CDR3 nucleotides: TGTGCCAGCAGCTCTGGGACAGGAAAGGATCAGCCCCAGCATTTT.

With regard to this clonotype: Being one base from a much bigger clone, this may be a read error. This rearrangement joins TRBV6-2 or TRBV6-3 to TRBJ2-7, with D tentatively TRBD2 (6 bases). Trimming cost V 5 bases and J 4 bases, with 15 bases left between them. This CDR3 has 14 residues. Germline V gene data show CDR1 as MNHEY and CDR2 as SVGEGT. This CDR3 is CASSPQLARYEQYV. DNA of the CDR3: TGTGCCAGCAGTCCCCAGCTAGCGCGATACGAGCAGTACGTC.

This clonotype was recorded many times. The chain combines TRBV5-1 with TRBJ1-2; unclear D gene. Looked up from germline, CDR1 is SGHRS and CDR2 is YFSETQ. The CDR3 has 13 amino acids. Between the trimmed V and J ends, which lost 0 bases and 2 bases, there was a span of 5 bases. CDR3 DNA sequence: TGCGCCAGCAGCTTGGAACAGAACTATGGCTACACCTTC. Translated: CASSLEQNYGYTF. Full variable domain (rest looked up from reference TRBV5-1 and TRBJ1-2): KAGVTQTPRYLIKTRGQQVTLSCSPISGHRSVSWYQQTPGQGLQFLFEYFSETQRNKGNFPGRFSGRQFSNSRSEMNVSTLELGDSALYLCASSLEQNYGYTFGSGTRLTVV.

This clonotype was detected many times. The V and J genes are TRBV5-5 and TRBJ2-7, with unresolved D. The CDR3 runs 14 residues. The germline V and J ends were trimmed by 0 bases and 2 bases, with 9 bases remaining between them. Germline V CDR1 and CDR2: SGHKS, YYEKEE (reference sequence). The CDR3 region is CASSLGGFAYEQYV. The CDR3, as DNA: TGTGCCAGCAGCTTGGGTGGGTTCGCCTACGAGCAGTACGTC.

This clonotype was seen repeatedly, ten times or more. This chain joins TRBV5-4 and TRBJ1-1; the match to TRBD1 covers 7 bases. The CDR3 loop spans 14 amino acids. V shed 4 bases and J 6 bases; nucleotides not matched to a gene: 9. Germline CDR1 reads SGHNT; CDR2 reads YYREEE (reference sequence). CDR3 in amino acids: CASSPLDREAEAFF. The CDR3 DNA sequence: TGTGCCAGCAGCCCCCTAGACAGGGAGGCTGAAGCTTTCTTT.

The table lists this clonotype with many counts. The genes are TRBV6-1 and TRBJ2-2, with D tentatively TRBD2 (5 bases). This CDR3 spans 11 amino acids. The V and J ends lost 7 bases and 6 bases respectively, with 6 bases between them. Germline lookup yields CDR1 MNHNS and CDR2 SASEGT. This chain's CDR3 is CASKEAGELFF. The DNA of the CDR3 is TGTGCCAGCAAGGAGGCCGGGGAGCTGTTTTTT.

This clonotype was seen repeatedly, ten times or more. V usage is TRBV10-3 and J usage is TRBJ2-5; 9 bases map to TRBD2. The ends lost 10 bases at V and 5 bases at J; junction bases unmatched: 2. There are 11 residues in the CDR3. Germline V CDR1 and CDR2: ENHRY, SYGVKD. The CDR3 DNA sequence: TGTGCCACCAGCGGGGGGGAGACCCAGTACTTC. This codes for CATSGGETQYF.

This clonotype was seen at least ten times. The rearrangement uses TRBV4-1 and TRBJ2-7; D uncertain. Germline values: CDR1 MGHRA, CDR2 YSYEKL. V shed 0 bases and J shed 3 bases, with 6 bases lying between them. The CDR3 runs to 13 residues. CDR3 loop: CASSQEASYEQYV. In DNA, the CDR3 is TGCGCCAGCAGCCAAGAGGCCAGCTACGAGCAGTACGTC.

This clonotype was recorded many times. J is TRBJ1-2 and V is TRBV20-1, with D possibly TRBD1 on 5 matching bases. There are 13 residues in the CDR3. V lost 4 bases and J 3 bases, leaving 12 bases between the germline ends. Looked up from germline, CDR1 is DFQATT and CDR2 is SNEGSKA (reference sequence). DNA of the CDR3: TGCAGTGCTATATGGGGGGTGGACTATGGCTACACCTTC. Translation: CSAIWGVDYGYTF.

This clonotype has ten or more counts. The gene calls are TRBV29-1 and TRBJ2-1; D is possibly TRBD1 or TRBD2 (5 bases each). Trimming took 3 bases from V and 15 from J, leaving 9 bases between them. Per the germline V gene, CDR1 is SQVTM and CDR2 is ANQGSEA. The length of the CDR3 is 9 residues. In nucleotides, the CDR3 is TGCAGCGTTGAGCCAGGGACGTTCTTC. It translates to CSVEPGTFF.

The sample holds many counts of this clonotype. The V and J genes are TRBV5-4 and TRBJ1-1, with D possibly TRBD1 on 5 matching bases. The germline V and J ends were trimmed by 4 bases and 1 base, with 8 bases remaining between them. The CDR3 is 13 residues long. The V gene's germline CDR1 is SGHNT and CDR2 YYREEE (reference sequence). The CDR3 bases are TGTGCCAGCAGCCACGACAGGAACACTGAAGCTTTCTTT. Amino acids: CASSHDRNTEAFF.

This clonotype was seen repeatedly, ten times or more. The chain links TRBV20-1 to TRBJ1-5; weak D call: TRBD1 (6 bases). The V end was cut by 0 bases, the J end by 8 bases, with 14 bases between. This CDR3 spans 14 amino acids. CDR1 and CDR2 from the germline V gene are DFQATT and SNEGSKA (reference sequence). The CDR3 DNA is TGCAGTGCTAGAGAGTTTGAGGGGGGCAAGCCCCAGCATTTT. Its protein product is CSAREFEGGKPQHF.

This clonotype was found many times. This chain connects TRBV5-5 to TRBJ1-5; D is unclear. This CDR3 has 17 amino acids. Germline CDR1 reads SGHKS; CDR2 reads YYEKEE (reference sequence). The germline V and J ends were trimmed by 7 bases and 3 bases, with 23 bases remaining between them. CDR3 amino acids: CASPRNPGESNNQPQHF. CDR3 sequence (DNA): TGTGCCAGCCCACGAAACCCAGGCGAATCAAACAATCAGCCCCAGCATTTT.

There are many counts of this clonotype. The chain joins TRBV4-3 to TRBJ2-1, with D perhaps TRBD2 (5 bases). CDR3 size: 16 residues. Germline CDR1 and CDR2: LGHNA and YSLEER. V was shortened by 1 base and J by 7 bases, with 17 bases between the two germline ends. The CDR3 loop reads CASSQVGAGISNEQFF. The DNA of the CDR3 is TGCGCCAGCAGCCAAGTAGGCGCGGGTATTTCGAATGAGCAGTTCTTC.

This clonotype was seen many times. The chain joins TRBV5-1 to TRBJ2-2, with D perhaps TRBD1 (5 bases). This CDR3 is built from 13 residues. CDR1 and CDR2 from the germline V gene are SGHRS and YFSETQ. Trimming took off 6 bases at V and 7 bases at J, with 13 bases between the two ends. As DNA, the CDR3 is TGCGCCAGCAAAGTCAGGGATAGCGGGGAGCTGTTTTTT. Translating it yields CASKVRDSGELFF.

The chain joins TRBV30 to TRBJ2-3, with 8 bases aligning to TRBD2. V was pared by 4 bases and J by 2 bases, with 8 bases of the junction left unmatched. The CDR3 has 15 amino acids. Germline CDR1 and CDR2: GTSNPN and SVGIG (reference sequence). CDR3 in amino acids: CAWKRGGGDTDTQYF. In DNA form, the CDR3 reads TGTGCCTGGAAACGGGGGGGGGGCGACACAGATACGCAGTATTTT.

This clonotype was detected ten times or more. The chain links TRBV7-9 to TRBJ2-3; D unclear. The V end lost 3 bases, the J end lost 0 bases, and 10 bases lay between the germline ends. Germline V gives CDR1 SEHNR, CDR2 FQNEAQ (reference sequence). The CDR3 runs to 15 residues. The CDR3 loop is CASSLLGQSTDTQYF. The CDR3 DNA reads as TGTGCCAGCAGCTTGCTCGGGCAGAGCACAGATACGCAGTATTTT.